These 3 T cell receptor beta chains share one sample of origin, sequenced in a study of CD8 T cells in Susac syndrome. Random hexamers were used to reverse transcribe the RNA input (roughly 0.5 to 1 ug). MiXCR, run by TCRdb on the immunoSEQ multiplex PCR reads, gives a single entry per CDR3 protein. The data contain 250,000 to 350,000 distinct CDR3 sequences, under 95% of them singletons. Sequences were obtained from CD4+ T cells from PBMCs. Source of these receptors: a human donor with multiple sclerosis.

The V call is TRBV4-2, the J call TRBJ1-3, with 7 bases aligning to TRBD1. Germline CDR1 is LGHNA and CDR2 is YNFKEQ. The trim removed 4 bases at V and 2 bases at J, leaving 8 bases unmatched. The CDR3 runs 16 residues. DNA of the CDR3: TGTGCCAGCAGCCCCCAACCCGGGACAGCTGGAAACACCATATATTTT. This codes for CASSPQPGTAGNTIYF.

V gene TRBV5-4 combines with J gene TRBJ2-1; possibly TRBD1 for D (6 bases). V gave up 0 bases and J gave up 5 bases, with 6 bases separating them. This CDR3 has 13 residues. CDR1 SGHNT and CDR2 YYREEE come from the germline V gene (reference sequence). CDR3 protein: CASSLDRDNEQFF. Here the CDR3 DNA reads TGTGCCAGCAGCTTGGACAGGGACAATGAGCAGTTCTTC.

This chain links TRBV28 with TRBJ2-1; TRBD2 matches 11 bases. V gave up 8 bases and J gave up 4 bases; unmatched junction bases: 1. Germline loops: CDR1 MDHEN, CDR2 SYDVKM. CDR3 length: 13 residues. The CDR3 DNA reads TGTGCCAGCCGACTAGCGGGGTACAATGAGCAGTTCTTC. This sequence encodes CASRLAGYNEQFF.